This T cell receptor beta chain came from a study of T cell responses to AZD1222 COVID-19 vaccine. Overall study results and limits: Spike-wide coverage was observed for vaccine-associated CD4 TCRs, with dominant responses at 160-218 and 743-854. Clonal diversity was possibly underestimated, and the donors were mostly white British, with more females. Just six AZD1222 recipients tested seropositive at baseline.

This CDR3 is 14 amino acids long. Looked up from germline, CDR1 is ENHRY and CDR2 is SYGVKD. The V segment lost 7 bases and the J segment 3 bases; nucleotides outside the gene matches: 7. As to this clone: Antigen specificity is unknown.

The repertoire was sequenced with immunoSEQ multiplex PCR; TCRdb's copy has only in-frame clones and lacks some. In the table there are about 120,000 clones, over 85% of which are singletons. The sequence was collected from an adult who received the AZD1222 COVID-19 vaccine. The chain employs TRBV10-3 and TRBJ2-3, with 7 nucleotides matching TRBD1. The sample here was peripheral blood, taken 28 days after the second AZD1222 dose. The CDR3 region has the DNA TGTGCCATCACCCGGGACAGTAATACAGATACGCAGTATTTT. Translated, it gives CAITRDSNTDTQYF.